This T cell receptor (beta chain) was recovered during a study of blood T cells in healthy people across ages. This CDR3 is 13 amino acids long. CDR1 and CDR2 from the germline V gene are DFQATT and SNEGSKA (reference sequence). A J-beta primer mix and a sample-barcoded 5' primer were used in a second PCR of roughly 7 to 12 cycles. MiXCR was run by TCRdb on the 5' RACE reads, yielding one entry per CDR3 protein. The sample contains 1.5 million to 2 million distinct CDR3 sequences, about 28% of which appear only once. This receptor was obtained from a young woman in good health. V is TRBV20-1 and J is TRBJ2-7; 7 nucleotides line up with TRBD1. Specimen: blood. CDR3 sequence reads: CSCRTGSAYEQYF. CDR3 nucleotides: TGCAGCTGCAGGACAGGCTCCGCCTACGAGCAGTACTTC.